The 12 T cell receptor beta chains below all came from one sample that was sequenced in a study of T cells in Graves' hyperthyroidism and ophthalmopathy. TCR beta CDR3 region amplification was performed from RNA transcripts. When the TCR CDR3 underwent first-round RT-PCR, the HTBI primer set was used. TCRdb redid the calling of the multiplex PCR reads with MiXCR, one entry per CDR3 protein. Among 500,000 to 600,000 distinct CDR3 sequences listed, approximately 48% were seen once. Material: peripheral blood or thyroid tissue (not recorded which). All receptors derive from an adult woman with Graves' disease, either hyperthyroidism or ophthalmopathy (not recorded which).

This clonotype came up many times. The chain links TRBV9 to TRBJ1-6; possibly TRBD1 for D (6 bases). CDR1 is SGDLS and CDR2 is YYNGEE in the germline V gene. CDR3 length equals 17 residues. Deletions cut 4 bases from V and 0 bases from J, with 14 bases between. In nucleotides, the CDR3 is TGTGCCAGCAGCCCGCGACAGGTGTCCTCCTATAATTCACCCCTCCACTTT. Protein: CASSPRQVSSYNSPLHF.

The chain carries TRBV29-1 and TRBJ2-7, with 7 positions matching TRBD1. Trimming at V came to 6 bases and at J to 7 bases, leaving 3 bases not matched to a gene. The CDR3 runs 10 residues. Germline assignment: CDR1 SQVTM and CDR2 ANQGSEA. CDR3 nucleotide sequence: TGCAGCGTCAGGGGGTGGGAGCAGTACTTC. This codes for CSVRGWEQYF.

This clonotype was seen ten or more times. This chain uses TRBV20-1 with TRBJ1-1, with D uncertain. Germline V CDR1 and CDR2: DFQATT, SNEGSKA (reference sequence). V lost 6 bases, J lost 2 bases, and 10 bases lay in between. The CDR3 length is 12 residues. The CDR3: CSASISNTEAFF. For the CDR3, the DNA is TGCAGTGCCTCCATAAGCAACACTGAAGCTTTCTTT.

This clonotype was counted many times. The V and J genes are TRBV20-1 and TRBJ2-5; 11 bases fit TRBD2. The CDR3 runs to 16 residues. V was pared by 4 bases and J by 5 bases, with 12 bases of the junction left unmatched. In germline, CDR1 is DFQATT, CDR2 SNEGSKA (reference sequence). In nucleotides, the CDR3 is TGCAGTGCTACAGGGACTAGCGGACAGACGTGGGAGACCCAGTACTTC. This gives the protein CSATGTSGQTWETQYF.

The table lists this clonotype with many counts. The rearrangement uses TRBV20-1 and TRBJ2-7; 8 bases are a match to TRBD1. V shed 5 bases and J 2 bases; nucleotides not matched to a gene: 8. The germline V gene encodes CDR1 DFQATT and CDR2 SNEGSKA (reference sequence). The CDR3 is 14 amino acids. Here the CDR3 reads CSAGDRTNPYEQYF. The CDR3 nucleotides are TGCAGTGCTGGGGACAGGACCAATCCCTACGAGCAGTACTTC.

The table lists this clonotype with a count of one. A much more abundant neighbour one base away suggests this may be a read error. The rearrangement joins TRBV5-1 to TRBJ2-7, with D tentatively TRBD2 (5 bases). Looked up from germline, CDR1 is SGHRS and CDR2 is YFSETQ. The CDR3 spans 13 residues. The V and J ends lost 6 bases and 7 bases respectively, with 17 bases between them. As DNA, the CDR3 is TGCGCCAGCACCTGCGGACGAACGGGGGAGCAGTACTTC. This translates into CASTCGRTGEQYF. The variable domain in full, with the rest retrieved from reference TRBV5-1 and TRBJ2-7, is KAGVTQTPRYLIKTRGQQVTLSCSPISGHRSVSWYQQTPGQGLQFLFEYFSETQRNKGNFPGRFSGRQFSNSRSEMNVSTLELGDSALYLCASTCGRTGEQYFGPGTRLTVT.

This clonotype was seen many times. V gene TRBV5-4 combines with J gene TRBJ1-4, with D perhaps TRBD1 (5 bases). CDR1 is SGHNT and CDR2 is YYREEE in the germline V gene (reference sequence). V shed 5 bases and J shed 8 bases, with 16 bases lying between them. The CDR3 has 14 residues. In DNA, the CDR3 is TGTGCCAGCAGTAATGGGGGGATCAAGGAAAAACTGTTTTTT. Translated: CASSNGGIKEKLFF.

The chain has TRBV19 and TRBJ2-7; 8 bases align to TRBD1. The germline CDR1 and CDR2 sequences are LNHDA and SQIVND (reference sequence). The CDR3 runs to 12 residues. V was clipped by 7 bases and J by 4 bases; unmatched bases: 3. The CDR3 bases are TGTGCCAGTACGGACAGGGTTTACGAGCAGTACTTC. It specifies CASTDRVYEQYF.

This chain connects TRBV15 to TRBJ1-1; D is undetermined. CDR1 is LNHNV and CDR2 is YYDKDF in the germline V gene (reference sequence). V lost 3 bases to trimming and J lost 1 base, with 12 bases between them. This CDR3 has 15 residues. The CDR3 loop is CATSSPRGSNTEAFF. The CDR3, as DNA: TGTGCCACCAGCAGTCCTCGAGGGTCGAACACTGAAGCTTTCTTT.

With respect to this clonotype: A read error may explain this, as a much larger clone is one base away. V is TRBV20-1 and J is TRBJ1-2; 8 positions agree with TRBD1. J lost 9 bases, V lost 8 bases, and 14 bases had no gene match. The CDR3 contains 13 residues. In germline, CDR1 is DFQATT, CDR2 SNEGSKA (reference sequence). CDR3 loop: CSSDRGLSDSYTF. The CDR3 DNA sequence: TGCAGTTCAGACAGGGGTTTGAGCGATAGCTACACCTTC.

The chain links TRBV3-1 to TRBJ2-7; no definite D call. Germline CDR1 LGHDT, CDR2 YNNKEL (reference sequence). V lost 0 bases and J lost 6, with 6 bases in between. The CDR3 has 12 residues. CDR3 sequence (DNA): TGTGCCAGCAGCCAAGAAAGGTTCGAGCAGTACTTC. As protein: CASSQERFEQYF.

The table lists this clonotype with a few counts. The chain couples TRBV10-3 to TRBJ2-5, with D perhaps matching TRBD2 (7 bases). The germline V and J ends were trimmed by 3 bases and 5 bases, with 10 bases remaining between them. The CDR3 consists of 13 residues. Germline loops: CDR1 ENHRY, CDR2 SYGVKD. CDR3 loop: CAISDGGRETQYF. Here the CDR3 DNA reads TGTGCCATCAGTGACGGGGGGCGGGAGACCCAGTACTTC.